The clone carrying this T cell receptor beta chain was observed a few times. The same CDR3 arises from other DNA sequences in this sample as well. TCRB transcripts that were expressed got sequenced, as all of the isolated RNA had been reverse transcribed. Libraries were prepared by immunoSEQ multiplex PCR; TCRdb keeps only in-frame clonotypes and omits some of them. The sample records 970,000 or so clones, 17% being singletons. This sample stems from a study of beta chain features in type 1 diabetes. CD45RO/CCR7/CD25/CD127/CD95/CD27 sorting isolated CD4+ naive, central memory, regulatory and stem cell-like memory cells. Per the germline V gene, CDR1 is SGHTA and CDR2 is FQGNSA. V lost 1 base and J lost 1, with 7 bases in between. The CDR3 sequence is 14 residues long.

The source is a woman between 18 and 29 years old in good health. The rearrangement links TRBV7-2 to TRBJ2-5; a possible D gene is TRBD1 (6 bases). Sample: naive CD4+ T cells from blood. CDR3 nucleotide sequence: TGTGCCAGCAGCTTAGGGGGGCTCCAAGAGACCCAGTACTTC. Translation: CASSLGGLQETQYF.